This note documents a single T cell receptor (beta chain) sequence. Its recognized antigen is unknown. Each CD8+ T cell subset was flow-sorted in triplicate, and around 300,000 cells per subset were placed directly into RLT lysis buffer. To exclude memory contaminants, naive CD8+ T cells were stringently defined as CD45RO-CCR7+CD27+CD95-. Using standard density gradient centrifugation, peripheral blood mononuclear cells were isolated from buffy coats. A FACSAria III was used to flow-sort naive CXCR3-negative and CXCR3-positive CD8+ T cells. An RNeasy Mini Kit was used to extract total RNA from the sorted cells. This record comes from a study of CXCR3-negative and CXCR3-positive naive CD8 T cells (dated by TCRdb to the late 2010s). Regarding the study in general: In total, roughly 150 million TRB reads were obtained, or roughly 1.5 +/- 0.3 million reads per library. For the TRBV-TRBJ cluster analysis, the naive subsets came from 5 donors, while the memory cells came from 3 donors. Diversity and physicochemical repertoire analyses covered around 10 donors pooled from two independent experiments. What the work shows at the level of the full study, not this receptor alone: Surface CD5, linked to self-reactivity in mice, was comparable between naive subsets; TCR interaction strength was therefore also inferred from TRB CDR3 physicochemical properties. Comparably high repertoire diversity was found in both naive subsets, whereas much lower repertoire diversity was found in memory CD8+ T cells. TRB CDR3s from CXCR3-positive naive cells showed higher hydrophobicity (lower Kidera factor 4), lower energy, and higher strength and volume indices than CXCR3-negative naive cells. Within the same donor, TRBV-TRBJ usage looked similar between naive CXCR3-negative and CXCR3-positive cells, but memory cells had distinct patterns. Because CXCR3 expression was partially decreased after cryopreservation, freshly isolated PBMCs were used for most assays.

TCRdb lists the instrument as NextSeq 550. The Human TCR Profiling Kit (MiLaboratory) was used to make UMI-labeled 5' RACE TRB cDNA libraries. cDNA synthesis used the entire amount of extracted RNA, and PCR amplification then used the entire amount of cDNA produced. Libraries were prepared in parallel with an identical number of PCR cycles. The authors' analysis ran thus. With a minimum of two reads required per UMI, MIGEC and MiXCR pulled out about 50,000 +/- 9,200 unique UMI-labeled TRB cDNA molecules from each library. An average of around 40,000 +/- 10,000 functional in-frame TRB CDR3 nucleotide clonotypes without stop codons was found per library. After downsampling to 5000 UMI-labeled TRB molecules per sample, diversity metrics, including normalized Shannon-Wiener and Chao1, were computed in VDJtools. Clonotype-size-weighted physicochemical properties of the central five CDR3 residues (interaction energy, strength, volume and Kidera factor 4) were computed in VDJtools. TCRdb reprocessed the reads and lists each CDR3 protein sequence as a single entry, with no DNA. These V and J calls are TCRdb output, not the study's own analysis. This sample's table contains about 98,000 distinct CDR3 sequences. 1.1% of the sample rests with the top ten.

The germline V gene yields SGHVS for CDR1 and FQNEAQ for CDR2. Reading from cysteine to phenylalanine, the CDR3 counts 14 amino acids. DNA is not recorded here. The chain uses TRBV7-8 and TRBJ2-1; TCRdb's D call of TRBD1 is untestable without DNA. This clonotype was obtained from a human donor in good health. Some clones in this sample may be carry-over from other donors' samples. The sample taken for sequencing was naive CXCR3+ CD8+ T cells from blood. Per the publication, the cell subset or site label means: CD45RO-CCR7+CD27+CD95- naive CD8+ T cells expressing CXCR3 (TNR3+). The CDR3 loop reads CASSLYQGQYEQFF.